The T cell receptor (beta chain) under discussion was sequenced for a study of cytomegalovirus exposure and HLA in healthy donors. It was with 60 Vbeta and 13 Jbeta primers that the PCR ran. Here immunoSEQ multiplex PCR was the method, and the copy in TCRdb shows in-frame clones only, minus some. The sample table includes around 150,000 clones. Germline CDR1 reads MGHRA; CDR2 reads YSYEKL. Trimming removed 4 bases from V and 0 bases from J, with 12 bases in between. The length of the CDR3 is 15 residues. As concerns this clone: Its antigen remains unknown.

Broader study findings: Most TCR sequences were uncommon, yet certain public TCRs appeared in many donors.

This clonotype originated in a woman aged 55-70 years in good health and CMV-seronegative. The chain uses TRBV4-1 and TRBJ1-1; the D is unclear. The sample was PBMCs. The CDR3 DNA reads TGCGCCAGCAGCCCCCATGCGTCCATGAACACTGAAGCTTTCTTT. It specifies CASSPHASMNTEAFF.